Following are 23 T cell receptor beta chains from one sample sequenced in a study of T cells after yellow fever vaccination. TCRdb passed the 5' RACE reads through MiXCR, listing each CDR3 protein once. The table lists 110,000 to 150,000 distinct CDR3 sequences, about 6.2% of them singletons. The sequences come from CD4+ T cells sorted from PBMCs, collected 10 days after the yellow fever booster vaccination. The receptors were gathered from a man aged 30 to 39 who received the YFV17D yellow fever vaccine.

This clonotype was counted ten times or more. V gene TRBV15 combines with J gene TRBJ2-1, with 10 bases aligning to TRBD2. Looked up from germline, CDR1 is LNHNV and CDR2 is YYDKDF (reference sequence). This CDR3 contains 15 residues. J gave up 9 bases and V 1 base, and 6 bases lay outside the gene matches. This CDR3 reads CATSRASGRAAEQFF. In DNA form, the CDR3 reads TGTGCCACCAGCAGAGCCAGCGGGAGGGCCGCTGAGCAGTTCTTC.

This clonotype was observed at least ten times. The chain combines TRBV9 with TRBJ1-5; D ambiguous. The V gene's germline CDR1 is SGDLS and CDR2 YYNGEE. CDR3 length: 13 amino acids. Trimming took 4 bases from V and 3 from J, leaving 8 bases between them. As DNA, the CDR3 is TGTGCCAGCAGCAGGTCTTTCAATCAGCCCCAGCATTTT. It encodes CASSRSFNQPQHF.

This clonotype was counted many times. The chain couples TRBV20-1 to TRBJ2-1; 9 bases fit TRBD2. The germline CDR1 and CDR2 sequences are DFQATT and SNEGSKA (reference sequence). Unmatched junction bases numbered 11, after V lost 6 bases and J lost 2 bases. The CDR3 loop spans 16 amino acids. The CDR3 region has the DNA TGCAGTGCCCTCGTAGGCGGGAGGGTGGCCTACAATGAGCAGTTCTTC. It is translated as CSALVGGRVAYNEQFF.

This clonotype was detected ten times or more. The chain has TRBV4-2 and TRBJ1-4; 7 positions agree with TRBD1. Germline values: CDR1 LGHNA, CDR2 YNFKEQ. CDR3 size: 12 residues. The trim removed 8 bases at V and 7 bases at J, leaving 4 bases unmatched. Written as DNA, the CDR3 is TGTGCCAGCCGACAGGGAACTGAAAAACTGTTTTTT. Translation gives CASRQGTEKLFF.

This clonotype was recorded many times. CDR3 region: CASSFEQQETQYF. In DNA, the CDR3 is TGCGCCAGCAGCTTTGAACAGCAAGAGACCCAGTACTTC. J is TRBJ2-5 and V is TRBV5-1, with unresolved D. The CDR3 consists of 13 residues. Trimming took off 2 bases at V and 2 bases at J, with 7 bases between the two ends. Germline V gene lookup returns CDR1 SGHRS and CDR2 YFSETQ.

The chain links TRBV20-1 to TRBJ2-1; 7 bases are shared with TRBD2. The CDR3 has 15 residues. The germline gives CDR1 DFQATT, CDR2 SNEGSKA (reference sequence). J lost 8 bases, V lost 6 bases, and 16 bases had no gene match. The CDR3 bases are TGCAGTGCCCGGGCAGGGACTACCCTCGCAGATGAGCAGTTCTTC. Protein sequence: CSARAGTTLADEQFF.

The sample holds a few counts of this clonotype. V gene TRBV4-3 combines with J gene TRBJ1-1; D remains unclear. The CDR3 contains 15 residues. The V end was cut by 4 bases, the J end by 5 bases, with 17 bases between. In germline, CDR1 is LGHNA, CDR2 YSLEER. CDR3 amino acids: CASSPSAVVGTEAFF. In DNA form, the CDR3 reads TGCGCCAGCAGCCCCTCGGCGGTGGTTGGGACTGAAGCTTTCTTT.

The sample holds a few counts of this clonotype. The chain has TRBV28 and TRBJ2-3; no reliable D call. CDR1 is MDHEN and CDR2 is SYDVKM in the germline V gene. Trimming left V 5 bases short and J 5 bases short, with 8 bases between. This CDR3 contains 12 residues. The CDR3 nucleotides are TGTGCCAGCAGTCCGCCCCGAGATACGCAGTATTTT. This sequence encodes CASSPPRDTQYF.

The sample holds many counts of this clonotype. The chain carries TRBV6-4 and TRBJ2-1; TRBD2 aligns across 13 bases. The CDR3 sequence is 18 residues long. Germline V gives CDR1 MRHNA, CDR2 SNTAGT. After removal of 6 bases from V and 3 bases from J, the junction contained 11 bases not matched to a gene. The CDR3 nucleotides are TGTGCCAGCAGCCCCACTAGCGGGAGGGCCGGGGACTACAATGAGCAGTTCTTC. This sequence encodes CASSPTSGRAGDYNEQFF.

The chain uses TRBV5-1 and TRBJ1-2, with unresolved D. This CDR3 region has 15 residues. In germline, CDR1 is SGHRS, CDR2 YFSETQ. The V end lost 4 bases, the J end lost 4 bases, and 17 bases lay between the germline ends. Written as DNA, the CDR3 is TGCGCCAGCAGCCAACCCTCGGGCAGCATCTATGGCTACACCTTC. This codes for CASSQPSGSIYGYTF.

The chain uses TRBV12-3 or TRBV12-4 and TRBJ2-7; D might be TRBD1 (5 bases). The CDR3 length is 13 residues. V lost 5 bases, J lost 3 bases, and 11 bases lay in between. CDR3 sequence (DNA): TGTGCCAGCAGTAATACACAGGTCTACGAGCAGTACTTC. This sequence encodes CASSNTQVYEQYF.

This clonotype was seen at least ten times. The chain employs TRBV7-9 and TRBJ2-1; D could derive from TRBD1 or TRBD2 (5 bases each). V shed 1 base and J shed 6 bases, with 13 bases lying between them. The length of the CDR3 is 15 residues. CDR1 and CDR2 from the germline V gene are SEHNR and FQNEAQ (reference sequence). CDR3 sequence: CASSLEWGSGNEQFF. The DNA for the CDR3 is TGTGCCAGCAGCTTAGAATGGGGGTCCGGCAATGAGCAGTTCTTC.

The chain is built from TRBV11-2 and TRBJ2-1; 9 nucleotides align to TRBD2. Trimming at V came to 5 bases and at J to 5 bases, leaving 7 bases not matched to a gene. The CDR3 runs to 15 residues. CDR1 and CDR2 (germline): SGHAT, FQNNGV. CDR3 residues: CASSPRLADNNEQFF. The CDR3, as DNA: TGTGCCAGCAGCCCACGACTAGCGGACAACAATGAGCAGTTCTTC.

This clonotype appeared a few times. This chain links TRBV5-4 with TRBJ2-1; TRBD2 aligns across 14 bases. Germline values: CDR1 SGHNT, CDR2 YYREEE (reference sequence). The CDR3 contains 16 residues. With 2 bases clipped from V and 10 bases from J, the junction kept 8 bases outside the gene matches. CDR3 bases: TGTGCCAGCAGCTTCTCCCCGGGGACTAGCGGGAGAGAGCAGTTCTTC. It specifies CASSFSPGTSGREQFF.

In its sample, this clonotype was seen a few times. The chain couples TRBV13 to TRBJ2-5; D gene unclear. The V end was cut by 2 bases, the J end by 5 bases, with 12 bases between. The CDR3 covers 14 residues. Per germline, CDR1 PRHDT and CDR2 FYEKMQ (reference sequence). DNA for the CDR3: TGTGCCAGCAGCTTACCCCCCCCGTCGGAGACCCAGTACTTC. Protein: CASSLPPPSETQYF.

This clonotype was counted at least ten times. The chain links TRBV7-2 to TRBJ2-1, with 11 bases that match TRBD2. The ends lost 5 bases at V and 9 bases at J; junction bases unmatched: 9. Germline CDR1 SGHTA, CDR2 FQGNSA. The CDR3 covers 15 residues. In nucleotides, the CDR3 is TGTGCCAGCAGCAAGACTAGCGGGATAAGCACTGAGCAGTTCTTC. As protein: CASSKTSGISTEQFF.

This clonotype was observed many times. V gene TRBV7-2 combines with J gene TRBJ2-1; the D gene is possibly TRBD2 (5 bases). The CDR3 covers 14 residues. The germline gives CDR1 SGHTA, CDR2 FQGNSA. Trimming stripped 6 bases from V and 0 bases from J, with 9 bases between. CDR3 in amino acids: CASRLGSSYNEQFF. DNA for the CDR3: TGTGCCAGCAGACTAGGTTCCTCCTACAATGAGCAGTTCTTC.

This clonotype was counted ten times or more. V usage is TRBV15 and J usage is TRBJ2-5; D call uncertain. There are 13 residues in the CDR3. The germline V gene encodes CDR1 LNHNV and CDR2 YYDKDF (reference sequence). V was pared by 9 bases and J by 2 bases, with 13 bases between. The CDR3 loop reads CATAWTSQETQYF. CDR3 sequence (DNA): TGTGCCACAGCTTGGACGTCTCAAGAGACCCAGTACTTC.

This clonotype was detected ten times or more. The chain links TRBV7-2 to TRBJ1-6; no reliable D call. Germline V gives CDR1 SGHTA, CDR2 FQGNSA. The CDR3 is made up of 14 amino acids. With 1 base removed from V and 15 bases from J, the gap between germline ends came to 16 bases. CDR3 loop: CASSLGGAHLDLHF. CDR3 DNA sequence: TGTGCCAGCAGCTTAGGAGGAGCCCATTTAGACCTCCACTTT.

This clonotype was seen repeatedly, ten times or more. The chain combines TRBV27 with TRBJ2-2; TRBD1 matches 12 bases. Germline assignment: CDR1 MNHEY and CDR2 SMNVEV (reference sequence). CDR3 length equals 15 residues. V shed 2 bases and J 6 bases; nucleotides not matched to a gene: 1. CDR3 bases: TGTGCCAGCAGTTTAGGGACAGGGGGCCCCGGGGAGCTGTTTTTT. Translating gives CASSLGTGGPGELFF.

This clonotype was picked up many times. This sequence joins TRBV15 and TRBJ2-2, with D perhaps assigned TRBD1 or TRBD2 (5 bases each). The germline CDR1 and CDR2 sequences are LNHNV and YYDKDF (reference sequence). This CDR3 spans 17 amino acids. V gave up 1 base and J gave up 0 bases, with 12 bases separating them. CDR3 protein: CATSRGYGTSNTGELFF. In DNA form, the CDR3 reads TGTGCCACCAGCAGAGGGTACGGGACCTCGAACACCGGGGAGCTGTTTTTT. The full variable domain, its missing parts supplied by reference TRBV15 and TRBJ2-2, is DAMVIQNPRYQVTQFGKPVTLSCSQTLNHNVMYWYQQKSSQAPKLLFHYYDKDFNNEADTPDNFQSRRPNTSFCFLDIRSPGLGDTAMYLCATSRGYGTSNTGELFFGEGSRLTVL.

Ten or more counts support this clonotype. V and J are TRBV7-2 and TRBJ2-3; 7 nucleotides agree with TRBD2. Trimming at V came to 2 bases and at J to 3 bases, leaving 14 bases not matched to a gene. The CDR3 totals 18 residues. Germline V CDR1 and CDR2: SGHTA, FQGNSA. CDR3 in DNA: TGTGCCAGCAGCTTATCCTTTTTACGAGGGAGGGGTACAGATACGCAGTATTTT. Translated, it gives CASSLSFLRGRGTDTQYF.

In this sample, this clonotype turned up many times. The chain is built from TRBV5-1 and TRBJ1-1, with D unclear. This CDR3 is built from 13 residues. V was trimmed by 7 bases and J by 3 bases, leaving 13 bases between them. Germline V gene sequence: CDR1 SGHRS, CDR2 YFSETQ. The CDR3 DNA reads as TGCGCCAGCCAATCCCAGACGGACACTGAAGCTTTCTTT. Translating it yields CASQSQTDTEAFF.